This T cell receptor (beta chain) was captured in a study of blood T cell repertoires in COVID-19. Study-level information: Sample material is recorded as cDNA or gDNA derived from T cells, B-cell-depleted T cells, or PBMCs.

Authors' processing steps: Reference gene primer amplification yielded estimated nucleated cell counts. Libraries were prepared by immunoSEQ multiplex PCR; TCRdb keeps only in-frame clonotypes and omits some of them. The V and J calls and clone size were taken over from that table, and D and trimming were inferred from the DNA. The sample has 85,000 to 100,000 clones, about nine tenths seen once; the top ten hold less than 2%. Germline V lookup: CDR1 MNHEY, CDR2 SVGAGI. V trimming: 6 bases; J trimming: 6 bases; junction bases outside the gene matches: 9. The CDR3 runs 15 residues. This sequence joins TRBV6-5 and TRBJ1-5; TRBD1 matches at 9 bases. Sequenced material: peripheral blood. The receptor was derived from a man aged 55 to 70 with acute or convalescent COVID-19. This CDR3 is CASSLDRGGGQPQHF. In DNA form, the CDR3 reads TGTGCCAGCAGCTTGGACAGGGGAGGAGGTCAGCCCCAGCATTTT.